Listed below are T cell receptor beta chains from one sample, sequenced in a study of T cells after yellow fever vaccination. TCRdb analysed the 5' RACE reads with MiXCR anew, one entry per CDR3 protein. This sample has around 260,000 distinct CDR3 sequences, with roughly 4.8% found just once. The sequencing here drew on CD4+ T cells sorted from PBMCs, taken on the day of the yellow fever booster vaccination. The receptors originated from a man younger than 35 who received the YFV17D yellow fever vaccine. The CDR3 runs from the conserved cysteine through the conserved F or W. The order of the fields is J gene, V gene, D gene, clone size, CDR3 DNA, CDR3 protein. A D gene is named only where the DNA matches it firmly. Clone size is stated in some rows and not others, as once, few, many or a class when expanded.

TRBJ1-4	TRBV10-1	-	-	TGCGCCAGCAGTCGGAATGAAAAACTGTTTTTT	CASSRNEKLFF
TRBJ2-5	TRBV10-3	-	many	TGTGCCATCAGTAGAGGAGAGACCCAGTACTTC	CAISRGETQYF
TRBJ2-1	TRBV5-4	TRBD1	many	TGTGCCAGCAGCAAACAGGGGGCGGATGAGCAGTTCTTC	CASSKQGADEQFF
TRBJ2-7	TRBV5-1	-	few	TGCGCCAGCAGCCCCGCTTCCGGTGTGCCCTACGAGCAGTACTTC	CASSPASGVPYEQYF
TRBJ2-7	TRBV7-2	-	many	TGTGCCAGCAGCTTAGCCGGACACCTCTACGAGCAGTACTTC	CASSLAGHLYEQYF
TRBJ1-2	TRBV7-9	-	few	TGTGCCAGCAGCCCGGGGGGGACTGGCTACACCTTC	CASSPGGTGYTF
TRBJ2-5	TRBV5-1	-	-	TGCGCCAGCAGCTTGGCGAGGGAGGCGGAGACCCAGTACTTC	CASSLAREAETQYF
TRBJ1-2	TRBV29-1	TRBD1	-	TGCAGCGGGGCGGGACAGGACCGGCGGGGCTACACCTTC	CSGAGQDRRGYTF
TRBJ1-1	TRBV6-5	-	few	TGTGCCAGCAGTTACTCGGGACACCAGTATGAAGCTTTCTTT	CASSYSGHQYEAFF
TRBJ2-5	TRBV5-1	-	many	TGCGCCAGCAGCCGAGGAAACACGGACAGCGGAGAGACCCAGTACTTC	CASSRGNTDSGETQYF
TRBJ2-7	TRBV4-2	-	many	TGTGCCAGCAGCCAAGAACTAGGGACTCGCGAGCAGTACTTC	CASSQELGTREQYF